The next 27 T cell receptor gamma chains were all read from a single sample in a study of γδ T cells in repeated Plasmodium falciparum infection. TCRdb reanalyzed the multiplex PCR reads using CATT. This sample carries roughly 27,000 gamma-chain clones, about 3% of them seen once, and the ten largest clones take 30% to 35%. Bulk repertoires came from Vgamma9/Vdelta2+ or Vdelta2-negative gammadelta T cells flow-sorted from PBMC. Material: gamma-delta T cells from blood. The receptors here all came from a pool of human donors (malaria-infected and uninfected, not separated).

Remarks on this clone: One junction end disagrees with the germline gene, perhaps due to a read error. CDR3: CATWDRQAVGKLF. The CDR3 DNA sequence: TGTGCAACCTGGGACAGGCAAGCGGTAGGGAAACTCTTT. The chain is built from TRGV3 and TRGJ1 or TRGJ2. TCRdb gives no J gene; it was assigned here by matching the DNA to germline. This CDR3 comprises 13 residues. Germline CDR1 reads VTNTFY; CDR2 reads YDVSTARD (reference sequence).

This clone was recorded a few times. This likely reflects a read error, since a far larger clone is one base away. V is TRGV9 and J is TRGJ1 or TRGJ2. CDR1 is GITISATS, CDR2 ISYDGTV, per germline (reference sequence). The CDR3 runs to 12 residues. The CDR3 spells CALWKNYYKELF. In DNA form, the CDR3 reads TGTGCCTTGTGGAAGAATTATTATAAGGAACTCTTT.

Remarks on this clone: With a far larger clone one base away, a read error is the likely cause. Other DNA sequences within the sample encode an identical CDR3. The CDR3 loop reads CALWEVHEVDRNYYKKLF. CDR3 nucleotides: TGTGCCTTGTGGGAGGTGCACGAGGTAGATCGGAATTATTATAAGAAACTCTTC. The J gene was not called, though the V gene is TRGV9. The CDR3 has 18 amino acids. Looked up from germline, CDR1 is GITISATS and CDR2 is ISYDGTV (reference sequence).

This clone was seen at least ten times. The protein given by TCRdb reflects a much larger clone and differs at residue 7 from this DNA's translation, likely from a read error; the protein shown is the DNA's translation. The chain employs TRGV4 and TRGJ1 or TRGJ2. Germline V gives CDR1 EGSTGY, CDR2 YDSYTSSV. This CDR3 is built from 14 residues. V lost 0 bases and J lost 2; bases outside the gene matches: 4. This chain's CDR3 is CATWDGSYYYKKLF. As DNA, the CDR3 is TGTGCCACCTGGGATGGGTCCTATTATTATAAGAAACTCTTT.

This clone has just a few counts. The protein in TCRdb stems from a much larger clone and differs at residue 8 from this DNA's translation, likely a read error; here the protein is translated from the DNA. The chain joins TRGV9 to TRGJ1 or TRGJ2. The J gene, absent from TCRdb, was called here by matching the DNA to germline. In germline, CDR1 is GITISATS, CDR2 ISYDGTV (reference sequence). The V segment lost 3 bases and the J segment 7 bases; nucleotides outside the gene matches: 12. The CDR3 has 14 amino acids. The CDR3 sequence is CALWEPCLGYKKLF. The CDR3 DNA sequence: TGTGCCTTGTGGGAGCCCTGCCTCGGGTATAAGAAACTCTTT.

Turning to this clone: The protein TCRdb lists belongs to a much larger clone and differs from this DNA's translation at residue 14, which points to a read error; the protein shown is made from the DNA. The chain has TRGV9 and TRGJP. The J gene is not listed in TCRdb, so it was assigned here from a DNA match to germline. The CDR3 covers 17 residues. Germline CDR1 reads GITISATS; CDR2 reads ISYDGTV (reference sequence). The CDR3 protein is CALWEAGLGLGKKVKVF. CDR3 coding DNA: TGTGCCTTGTGGGAGGCAGGTCTTGGGTTGGGCAAAAAAGTCAAGGTATTT.

This clone was seen repeatedly, ten times or more. The sample carries other DNA sequences with the same CDR3. The V gene call reads TRGV8; no J gene was called. The germline V gene encodes CDR1 VENAVY and CDR2 YDSYNSRV. This CDR3 is 14 amino acids long. CDR3 sequence: CATWDNSNRDKKLF. Here the CDR3 DNA reads TGTGCCACCTGGGATAATTCGAATCGGGACAAGAAGCTCTTT.

This clone was seen at least ten times. The protein TCRdb gives is from a much larger clone and does not agree with this DNA's translation at residue 2, likely a read error; the protein shown here comes from the DNA. The V call is TRGV8, the J call TRGJ1 or TRGJ2. TCRdb leaves out the J gene; it was filled in here by matching the DNA to germline. Germline V gene data show CDR1 as VENAVY and CDR2 as YDSYNSRV. The CDR3 length is 11 residues. The CDR3 loop is CTTAKEGWKLF. The CDR3 DNA sequence: TGTACCACCGCAAAGGAGGGATGGAAACTCTTT.

This clone came up many times. A much larger clone differs from this one at a single base, so this may be a read error. The gene calls are TRGV4 and TRGJ1 or TRGJ2. V gave up 4 bases and J gave up 11 bases; unmatched junction bases: 8. The CDR3 extends over 11 amino acids. The germline gives CDR1 EGSTGY, CDR2 YDSYTSSV. The CDR3 spells CATWEGAEKLF. For the CDR3, the DNA is TGTGCCACCTGGGAGGGCGCGGAGAAACTCTTT.

This clone occurred many times. The chain carries TRGV9 and TRGJ1 or TRGJ2. With 0 bases clipped from V and 5 bases from J, the junction kept 7 bases outside the gene matches. This CDR3 has 14 residues. The V gene's germline CDR1 is GITISATS and CDR2 ISYDGTV (reference sequence). The CDR3 loop reads CALWEVGRNYKKLF. DNA for the CDR3: TGTGCCTTGTGGGAGGTGGGTCGGAATTATAAGAAACTCTTT.

On this clone itself: The junction shows a germline mismatch at one end, possibly a read error. This sequence joins TRGV9 and TRGJP. TCRdb offers no J gene call, so here the DNA was matched to germline to obtain one. The CDR3 loop spans 11 amino acids. Looked up from germline, CDR1 is GITISATS and CDR2 is ISYDGTV (reference sequence). CDR3 nucleotides: TGCGCCTGGGGTTGGGCAAAAATCAAGGTATTT. The encoded protein is CAWGWAKIKVF.

Ten or more counts support this clone. TCRdb records a much larger clone's protein for this DNA, with a difference at residue 5 that likely arises from a read error; the protein given is the translation of the DNA. The rearrangement joins TRGV2 to TRGJ1 or TRGJ2. TCRdb does not report a J gene; here it was assigned by matching the DNA to germline references. Germline V gives CDR1 EGSNGY, CDR2 YDSYNSKV. The CDR3 runs 13 residues. The CDR3 region has the DNA TGTGCCACCTGGAACGGCAAAGATTATAAGAAACTCTTT. It yields the protein CATWNGKDYKKLF.

For this clone: The protein held in TCRdb is that of a much larger clone and does not match this DNA's translation at residue 9, likely because of a read error; the protein shown is translated from the DNA. This chain uses TRGV9 with TRGJ1 or TRGJ2. V was pared by 0 bases and J by 14 bases, with 7 bases of the junction left unmatched. CDR1 GITISATS and CDR2 ISYDGTV come from the germline V gene (reference sequence). This CDR3 contains 11 residues. CDR3 region: CALWEVGEELF. The CDR3, as DNA: TGTGCCTTGTGGGAGGTGGGTGAGGAACTCTTT.

With regard to this clone: The protein TCRdb lists belongs to a much larger clone and differs from this DNA's translation at residue 4, which points to a read error; the protein shown is made from the DNA. This sample also contains other DNA sequences that code for the same CDR3. The chain employs TRGV9 and TRGJ1 or TRGJ2. The J gene comes from matching the DNA to germline here; TCRdb lacks it. From germline, CDR1 is GITISATS and CDR2 ISYDGTV (reference sequence). The CDR3 has 15 amino acids. CDR3 bases: TGTGCCTTGAGGGAAGTCTTACTGCCTTATTATAAGAAACTCTTT. It is translated as CALREVLLPYYKKLF.

This chain links TRGV8 with TRGJP1. The J gene is not listed in TCRdb, so it was assigned here from a DNA match to germline. Germline CDR1 VENAVY, CDR2 YDSYNSRV. The V gene end was trimmed by 6 bases and the J gene end by 5 bases; junction bases not matched to a gene: 9. The CDR3 runs 14 residues. The CDR3 region is CATWIVPTGWFKIF. In DNA form, the CDR3 reads TGTGCCACCTGGATAGTCCCGACTGGTTGGTTCAAGATATTT.

This clone was observed a few times. TCRdb's protein, taken from a much larger clone, differs from this DNA's translation at residue 7, likely owing to a read error; the protein displayed comes from the DNA. The genes are TRGV8 and TRGJ1 or TRGJ2. The J gene, absent from TCRdb, was called here by matching the DNA to germline. With V trimmed by 5 bases and J by 4 bases, 11 bases remained unmatched. This CDR3 region has 14 residues. Germline assignment: CDR1 VENAVY and CDR2 YDSYNSRV. The CDR3 sequence: CATWVLWVYYKKLF. The CDR3 nucleotides read TGTGCCACCTGGGTTCTGTGGGTCTATTATAAGAAACTCTTT.

The sample holds one count of this clone. The DNA is omitted, as the CDR3 cannot be located on it reliably, and the CDR3 follows TCRdb's listing. The J gene is uncalled and the V gene is TRGV5. Inclusive of both ends, the CDR3 amounts to 31 amino acids. CDR1 VINAFY and CDR2 YDVSNSKD come from the germline V gene. CDR3 protein: CATWDTPQRRNSLAVEQHLLSQISIGRIQHF.

This clone was counted many times. A read error is likely here: a far larger clone is one base away. Other DNA variants within this sample encode the same CDR3. The V call is TRGV9, the J call TRGJ1 or TRGJ2. V lost 4 bases, J lost 12 bases, and 9 bases stayed unmatched. Germline V gene data show CDR1 as GITISATS and CDR2 as ISYDGTV (reference sequence). CDR3 size: 11 residues. The CDR3 sequence: CALWEVSVKLF. CDR3 nucleotides: TGTGCCTTGTGGGAAGTGTCGGTGAAACTCTTT.

This clone was seen more than once but under ten times. TCRdb records a much larger clone's protein for this DNA, with a difference at residue 16 that likely arises from a read error; the protein given is the translation of the DNA. The CDR3 here is CALWEVLQELGKKIKIF. DNA of the CDR3: TGTGCCTTGTGGGAGGTCCTCCAAGAGTTGGGCAAAAAAATCAAGATATTT. V is TRGV9 and J is TRGJP1. TCRdb lists no J gene, so it was determined here by aligning the DNA to germline. Trimming at V came to 1 base and at J to 15 bases, leaving 23 bases not matched to a gene. There are 17 residues in the CDR3. The germline V gene has CDR1 GITISATS and CDR2 ISYDGTV (reference sequence).

The sample holds a few counts of this clone. This sequence may be a read error, since a much larger clone differs from it by one base. The V gene is given as TRGV8, and no J gene call is available. Germline V lookup: CDR1 VENAVY, CDR2 YDSYNSRV. The CDR3 has 13 amino acids. The CDR3 protein is CATWVPWLYKKLF. The CDR3 nucleotides read TGTGCCACCTGGGTTCCCTGGTTGTATAAGAAACTTTTT.

This clone has a count of ten or more. The sample holds other DNA sequences that translate to the same CDR3. The chain links TRGV2 to TRGJ1 or TRGJ2. This CDR3 comprises 12 residues. Germline CDR1 EGSNGY, CDR2 YDSYNSKV. The V gene end was trimmed by 0 bases and the J gene end by 10 bases; junction bases not matched to a gene: 6. The DNA for the CDR3 is TGTGCCACCTGGGACGGGGGGTACAAGAAACTCTTT. It is translated as CATWDGGYKKLF.

In the case of this clone: TCRdb shows a much larger clone's protein in place of this DNA's translation, and the two differ at residue 16, likely through a read error; the protein shown is translated from the DNA. The J gene is TRGJ1 or TRGJ2, the V gene TRGV9. The J gene was not available in TCRdb and was assigned here by matching the DNA to germline segments. The CDR3 contains 22 residues. The germline V gene has CDR1 GITISATS and CDR2 ISYDGTV (reference sequence). The V segment lost 0 bases and the J segment 3 bases; nucleotides outside the gene matches: 29. CDR3 in amino acids: CALWEVPPRRPRKKVPYYKKLF. The CDR3 region has the DNA TGTGCCTTGTGGGAGGTGCCCCCACGACGCCCTAGAAAGAAGGTCCCTTATTATAAGAAACTCTTT.

Regarding this clone: A far larger clone is off by one base, so a read error is likely. Other DNA sequences in the same sample also yield this CDR3. No J gene was called, and the V gene is TRGV9. Germline CDR1 and CDR2: GITISATS and ISYDGTV (reference sequence). The CDR3 consists of 14 residues. CDR3 region: CALWEVHNYYKKLF. CDR3 bases: TGTGCCTTGTGGGAGGTGCATAACTATTATAAGAAGCTCTTT.

This clone was counted many times. This may stem from a read error, because a much larger clone lies one nucleotide away. The chain couples TRGV4 to TRGJP2. The J gene comes from matching the DNA to germline here; TCRdb lacks it. The CDR3 is 14 amino acids. The ends lost 0 bases at V and 6 bases at J; junction bases unmatched: 4. Germline CDR1 reads EGSTGY; CDR2 reads YDSYTSSV. In DNA form, the CDR3 reads TGTGCCACCTGGGATGGGACGGGTGATTGGATCAAGACGTTT. It translates to CATWDGTGDWIKTF.

This clone showed up many times. Since a far larger clone is one base different, this is likely a read error. This sample includes further DNA sequences coding for the same CDR3. The gene calls are TRGV9 and TRGJ1 or TRGJ2. Germline-derived CDR1 and CDR2 are GITISATS and ISYDGTV (reference sequence). The CDR3 covers 14 residues. CDR3: CALWEVSNYYKKLF. DNA of the CDR3: TGTGCCTTGTGGGAGGTGTCGAATTATTATAAGAAGCTCTTT.

As to this clone: The protein given by TCRdb reflects a much larger clone and differs at residue 2 from this DNA's translation, likely from a read error; the protein shown is the DNA's translation. The chain has TRGV9 and TRGJ1 or TRGJ2. Assignment of the J gene here rests on matching the DNA to germline, because TCRdb gives none. The CDR3 extends over 14 amino acids. The germline V gene encodes CDR1 GITISATS and CDR2 ISYDGTV (reference sequence). This CDR3 is CTLWKIPMAYKKLF. The CDR3, as DNA: TGTACCTTGTGGAAAATTCCCATGGCGTATAAGAAACTCTTT.

With regard to this clone: One base separates it from a far larger clone, so it is likely a read error. The chain is built from TRGV9 and TRGJ1 or TRGJ2. CDR1 is GITISATS, CDR2 ISYDGTV, per germline (reference sequence). The CDR3 consists of 15 residues. The CDR3 DNA reads TGTGCCTTGTGGCCCTTGGGGCGAATTTGTTATAAGAAGCTCTTT. This codes for CALWPLGRICYKKLF.